Given below is one T cell receptor beta chain in context. The antigen remains undetermined. The data are from a study of T cells in narcolepsy. Study background: Healthy controls were enrolled alongside patients with narcolepsy type 1 or type 2.

This CDR3 has 13 amino acids. The germline V gene encodes CDR1 MNHEY and CDR2 SMNVEV (reference sequence). Points from the study as a whole: Reportedly, autoreactive clonotypes were serially detected in patients' blood but not controls'.

Only in-frame clones appear in the TCRdb table, and some are missing; sequencing was by immunoSEQ multiplex PCR. Among approximately 26,000 clones listed, approximately 77% were seen once. The chain recombines TRBV27 with TRBJ2-5; 8 bases agree with TRBD1. The DNA end is more similar to TRBJ2-7, so the J call may be wrong. The specimen sequenced was memory (CD45RA-) CD4+ T cells from blood. The sequence was collected from a human donor in good health. This CDR3 is CASSYRGAYEQYF. Here the CDR3 DNA reads TGTGCCAGCAGCTACAGGGGGGCCTACGAGCAGTACTTC.